This TCR beta chain appears in the sequencing data of a study of blood T cell repertoires in COVID-19. Across the study: Samples taken during acute and convalescent COVID-19 were collected in the United States, Italy and Spain.

Sequencing was performed with immunoSEQ multiplex PCR; in TCRdb, only in-frame clones are kept and a portion is missing. The sample has around 170,000 clones; roughly 80% are singletons. Participants were aged about 18 to 100 years from about two dozen US areas. CDR1 and CDR2 from the germline V gene are MDHEN and SYDVKM. V was trimmed by 8 bases and J by 2 bases, leaving 12 bases between them. This CDR3 is built from 13 residues. Sample: PBMCs or T cells enriched from blood (not recorded which). V is TRBV28 and J is TRBJ1-1; the D gene is possibly TRBD1 (6 bases). This receptor was identified in a woman between 45 and 65 years old who had recovered from COVID-19. CDR3 sequence reads: CASFGTPNTEAFF. The CDR3 DNA follows: TGTGCCAGCTTCGGGACACCCAACACTGAAGCTTTCTTT. Filled out from reference TRBV28 and TRBJ1-1, the complete variable domain reads DVKVTQSSRYLVKRTGEKVFLECVQDMDHENMFWYRQDPGLGLRLIYFSYDVKMKEKGDIPEGYSVSREKKERFSLILESASTNQTSMYLCASFGTPNTEAFFGQGTRLTVV.